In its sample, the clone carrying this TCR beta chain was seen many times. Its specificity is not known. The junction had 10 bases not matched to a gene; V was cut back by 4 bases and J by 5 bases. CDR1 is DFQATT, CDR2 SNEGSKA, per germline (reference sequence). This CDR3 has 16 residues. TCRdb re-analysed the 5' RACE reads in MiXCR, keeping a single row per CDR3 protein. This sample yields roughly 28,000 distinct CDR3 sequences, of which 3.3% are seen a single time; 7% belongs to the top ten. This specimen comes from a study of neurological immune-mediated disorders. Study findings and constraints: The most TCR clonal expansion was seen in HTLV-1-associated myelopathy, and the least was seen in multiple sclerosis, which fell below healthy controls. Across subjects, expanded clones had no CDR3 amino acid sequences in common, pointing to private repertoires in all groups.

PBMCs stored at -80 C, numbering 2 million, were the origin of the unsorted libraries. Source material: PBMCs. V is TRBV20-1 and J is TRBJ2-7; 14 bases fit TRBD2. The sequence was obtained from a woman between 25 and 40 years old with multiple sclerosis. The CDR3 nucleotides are TGCAGTGCTAAGGGGACTAGCGGGAGCGCTACAAACGAGCAGTACTTC. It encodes CSAKGTSGSATNEQYF.